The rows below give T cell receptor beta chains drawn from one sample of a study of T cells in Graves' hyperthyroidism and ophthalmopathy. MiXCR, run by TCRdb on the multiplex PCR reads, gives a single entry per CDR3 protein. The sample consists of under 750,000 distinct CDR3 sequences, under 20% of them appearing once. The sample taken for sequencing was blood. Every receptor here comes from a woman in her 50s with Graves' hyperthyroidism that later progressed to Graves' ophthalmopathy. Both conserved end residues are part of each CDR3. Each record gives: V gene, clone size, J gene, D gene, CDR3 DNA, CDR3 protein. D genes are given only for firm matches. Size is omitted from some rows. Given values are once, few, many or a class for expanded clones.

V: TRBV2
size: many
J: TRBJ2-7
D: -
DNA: TGTGCCAGCAGTGAACGGGGTTCGGGCTACGAGCAGTACTTC
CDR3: CASSERGSGYEQYF

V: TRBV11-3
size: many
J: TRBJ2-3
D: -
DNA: TGTGCCAGCAGCGTGACAGTCACAGATACGCAGTATTTT
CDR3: CASSVTVTDTQYF

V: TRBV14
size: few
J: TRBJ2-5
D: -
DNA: TGTGCCAGCAGCCAAGGGGGGTCCTTAACTCAAGAGACCCAGTACTTC
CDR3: CASSQGGSLTQETQYF

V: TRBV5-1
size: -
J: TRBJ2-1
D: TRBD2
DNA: TGCGCCAGCAGCTGGGGACTAGCGAATGAGCAGTTCTTC
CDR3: CASSWGLANEQFF

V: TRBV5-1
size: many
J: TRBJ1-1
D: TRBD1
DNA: TGCGCCAGCAGCTTCACCCGGGACAGCATGAACACTGAAGCTTTCTTT
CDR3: CASSFTRDSMNTEAFF

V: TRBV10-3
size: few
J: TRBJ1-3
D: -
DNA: TGTGCCATCAGTGAGGCAGGCTCTGGAAACACCATATATTTT
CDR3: CAISEAGSGNTIYF

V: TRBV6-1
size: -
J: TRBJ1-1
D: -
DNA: TGTGCCAGCGGACGAGCAGGGTGGTCGAACACTGAAGCTTTCTTT
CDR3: CASGRAGWSNTEAFF

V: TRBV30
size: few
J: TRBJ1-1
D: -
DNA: TGTGCCTGGAGTGTGGATCAGTTTGGGCAGGCGGCTTTCTTT
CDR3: CAWSVDQFGQAAFF

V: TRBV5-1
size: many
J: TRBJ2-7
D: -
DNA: TGCGCCAGCAGCTTCGAGGGGGGACTCTACGAGCAGTACTTC
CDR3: CASSFEGGLYEQYF

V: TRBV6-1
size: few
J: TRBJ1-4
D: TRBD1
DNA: TGTGCCACGGGGACAGCAATCAATGAAAAACTGTTTTTT
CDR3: CATGTAINEKLFF

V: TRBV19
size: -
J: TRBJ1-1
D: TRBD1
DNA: TGTGCCAGTATCTCAGGGGGCACTGAAGCTTTCTTT
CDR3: CASISGGTEAFF

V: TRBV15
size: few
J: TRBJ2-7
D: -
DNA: TGTGCCACCAGCAGAGCCAGGGTGGGCGAGCAGTACTTC
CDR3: CATSRARVGEQYF

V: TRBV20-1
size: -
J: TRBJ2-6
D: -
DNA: TGCAGTGCTAGACTTGACAGACCCGTCCTGACTTTC
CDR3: CSARLDRPVLTF

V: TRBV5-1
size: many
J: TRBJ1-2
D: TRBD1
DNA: TGCGCCAGCAGCTCCAGACAGGGGAACTATGGCTACACCTTC
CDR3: CASSSRQGNYGYTF

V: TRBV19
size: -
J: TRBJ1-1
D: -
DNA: TGTGCCAGTAAAGAGGCAGGGAACACTGAAGCTTTCTTT
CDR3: CASKEAGNTEAFF

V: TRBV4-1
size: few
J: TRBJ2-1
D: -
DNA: TGCGCCAGCAGCCAGGCCGCGGACTTAATCGAGCAGTTCTTC
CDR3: CASSQAADLIEQFF

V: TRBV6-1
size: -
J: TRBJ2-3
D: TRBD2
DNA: TGTGCCAGTTCGTCTAGCGGGGGATTCCTTAGCACAGATACGCAGTATTTT
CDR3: CASSSSGGFLSTDTQYF

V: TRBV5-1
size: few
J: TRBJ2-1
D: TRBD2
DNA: TGCGCCAGCAACGTAGCGGGGGACCTCTACAATGAGCAGTTCTTC
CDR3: CASNVAGDLYNEQFF

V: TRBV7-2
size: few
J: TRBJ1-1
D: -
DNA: TGTGCCAGCAGCTTAGCTTTAGGGATGAACACTGAAGCTTTCTTT
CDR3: CASSLALGMNTEAFF

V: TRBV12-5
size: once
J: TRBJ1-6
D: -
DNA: TGTGCTAGTGGAATCTCTGAGTATAATTCACCCCTCCACTTT
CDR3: CASGISEYNSPLHF

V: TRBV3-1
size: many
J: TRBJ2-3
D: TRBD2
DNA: TGTGCCAGCAGCCAGCGGGGGGTACGAGATACGCAGTATTTT
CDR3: CASSQRGVRDTQYF

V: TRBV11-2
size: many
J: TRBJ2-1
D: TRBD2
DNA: TGTGCCAGCAGCTTAGTTGGCGGGGGGGCTGATGAGCAGTTCTTC
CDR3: CASSLVGGGADEQFF

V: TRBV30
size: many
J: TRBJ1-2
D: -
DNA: TGTGCCTGGAGTGAGGTTAGATACAGTATGAGCTACACCTTC
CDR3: CAWSEVRYSMSYTF

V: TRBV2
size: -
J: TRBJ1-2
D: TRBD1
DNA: TGTGCCAGCAGTGACGGGGGACAGGGAAACTATGGCTACACCTTC
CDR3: CASSDGGQGNYGYTF

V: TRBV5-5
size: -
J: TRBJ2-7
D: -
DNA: TGTGCCAGCAGCTTGGGGACGGGGGGCTTTAAATCATTCTACGAGCAGTACTTC
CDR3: CASSLGTGGFKSFYEQYF

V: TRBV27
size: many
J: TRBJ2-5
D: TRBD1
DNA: TGTGCCAGCAGCACAGGGGGTTTACAAGAGACCCAGTACTTC
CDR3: CASSTGGLQETQYF

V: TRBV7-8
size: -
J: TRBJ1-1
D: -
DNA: TGTGCCAGCAGCAAACGGGGGGCTGAAGCTTTCTTT
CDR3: CASSKRGAEAFF

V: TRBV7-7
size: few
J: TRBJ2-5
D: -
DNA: TGTGCTAGCAGCTTAGGAGGGCTTGGTGAGACCCAGTACTTC
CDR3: CASSLGGLGETQYF

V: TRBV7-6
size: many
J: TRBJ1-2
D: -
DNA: TGTGCCAGCAGCCCTATCGAAGACAGTTATGGCTACACCTTC
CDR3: CASSPIEDSYGYTF

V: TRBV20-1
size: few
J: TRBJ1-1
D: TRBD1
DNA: TGCAGTGCTAGCGGGACAGATAACACTGAAGCTTTCTTT
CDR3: CSASGTDNTEAFF

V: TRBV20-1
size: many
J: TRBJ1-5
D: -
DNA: TGCAGTGCTTCACTAGCCAGTGCCTCCGAGCCCCAGCATTTT
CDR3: CSASLASASEPQHF

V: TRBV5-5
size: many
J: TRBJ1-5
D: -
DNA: TGTGCCAGCAGCCTTGGGGTCAATAGCAATCAGCCCCAGCATTTT
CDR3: CASSLGVNSNQPQHF

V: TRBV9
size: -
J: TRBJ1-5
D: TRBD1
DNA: TGTGCCAGCAGCAGGACAGGGGGAGAGCCCCAGCATTTT
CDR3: CASSRTGGEPQHF

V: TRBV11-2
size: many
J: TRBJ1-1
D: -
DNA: TGTGCCAGCAGCTTAGGTCGGGGACCCATCTCGGGGAACACTGAAGCTTTCTTT
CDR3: CASSLGRGPISGNTEAFF

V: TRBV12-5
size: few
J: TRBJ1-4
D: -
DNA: TGTGCTAGTGGTTTGGTACTGGAGGGGATGAGAGAAAAACTGTTTTTT
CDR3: CASGLVLEGMREKLFF

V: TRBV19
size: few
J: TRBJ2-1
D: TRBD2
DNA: TGTGCCAGTAGTAGGAACGGGGGGTTCTACAATGAGCAGTTCTTC
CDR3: CASSRNGGFYNEQFF

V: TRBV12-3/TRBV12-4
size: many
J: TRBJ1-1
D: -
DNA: TGTGCCAGCAGTCAACACGATCTCACTGAAGCTTTCTTT
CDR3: CASSQHDLTEAFF

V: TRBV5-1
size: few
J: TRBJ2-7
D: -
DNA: TGCGCCAGTCACCGAGGGGCTGCGTACGAGCAGTACTTC
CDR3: CASHRGAAYEQYF

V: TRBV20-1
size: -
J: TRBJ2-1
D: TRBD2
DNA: TGCAGTGTGTGGGAGGGGCTCTACAATGAGCAGTTCTTC
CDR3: CSVWEGLYNEQFF

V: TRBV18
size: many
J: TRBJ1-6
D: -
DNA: TGTGCCAGCTCGCCGGGAATTAATAATTCACCCCTCCACTTT
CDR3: CASSPGINNSPLHF

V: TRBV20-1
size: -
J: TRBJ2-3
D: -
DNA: TGCAGTGCAAATACGGGGAGGACAGATACGCAGTATTTT
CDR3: CSANTGRTDTQYF

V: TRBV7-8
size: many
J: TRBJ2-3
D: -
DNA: TGTGCCAGCAGCTTAGTTCCAGACACAGATACGCAGTATTTT
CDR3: CASSLVPDTDTQYF

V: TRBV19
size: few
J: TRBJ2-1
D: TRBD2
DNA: TGTGCCAGTAGTATTAGTAGCGGGGGTTACTACAATGAGCAGTTCTTC
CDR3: CASSISSGGYYNEQFF

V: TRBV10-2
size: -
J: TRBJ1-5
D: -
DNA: TGCGCCAGCAGTGAGTTGGCAGGATATAGCAATCAGTCCCAGCATTTT
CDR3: CASSELAGYSNQSQHF

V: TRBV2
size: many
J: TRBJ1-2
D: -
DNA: TGTGCCAGCTCGTCGGGCTACACCTTC
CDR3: CASSSGYTF

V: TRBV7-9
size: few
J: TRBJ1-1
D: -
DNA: TGTGCCAGCAGCCACGGGTTACGCACTGAAGCTTTCTTT
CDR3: CASSHGLRTEAFF

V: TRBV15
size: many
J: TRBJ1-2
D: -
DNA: TGTGCCACCAGCAGAGATCCTTTAATCGAAGGGGGAGTCGGCTATGGCTACACCTTC
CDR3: CATSRDPLIEGGVGYGYTF

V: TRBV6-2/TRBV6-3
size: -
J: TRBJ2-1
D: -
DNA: TGTGCCAGCCGTATACAGAATGAGCAGTTCTTC
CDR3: CASRIQNEQFF

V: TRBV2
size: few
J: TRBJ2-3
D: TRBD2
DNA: TGTGCCAGCGAGCGGGACTTAAAAGATACGCAGTATTTT
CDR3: CASERDLKDTQYF

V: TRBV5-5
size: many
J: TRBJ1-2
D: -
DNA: TGTGCCAGCAGCTTCGAGGTCCACGGAGACTATGGCTACACCTTC
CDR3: CASSFEVHGDYGYTF

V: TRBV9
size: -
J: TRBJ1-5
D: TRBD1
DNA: TGTGCCAGCAGCGAGGGGGCGGGTGGTCAGCCCCAGCATTTT
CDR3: CASSEGAGGQPQHF

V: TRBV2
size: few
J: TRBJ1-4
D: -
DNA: TGTGCCAGCAGGGACTCCCCAACTAATGAAAAACTGTTTTTT
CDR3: CASRDSPTNEKLFF

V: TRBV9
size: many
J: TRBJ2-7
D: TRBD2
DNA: TGTGCCAGCAGCTCGGGACTAGCGGTCTCCTACGAGCAGTACTTC
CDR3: CASSSGLAVSYEQYF